Following are 18 T cell receptor beta chains from one sample sequenced in a study of blood T cell repertoires in COVID-19. The table came from immunoSEQ multiplex PCR; TCRdb's copy has only in-frame clones and leaves some out. The table shows 100,000 or so clones, with 80% to 90% occurring only once. The source material was PBMCs or T cells enriched from blood (not recorded which). Every receptor here comes from a woman aged 45-59 years who had recovered from COVID-19.

This rearrangement joins TRBV2 to TRBJ1-1; TRBD1 matches 9 bases. V lost 7 bases and J lost 4; bases outside the gene matches: 10. CDR1 is SNHLY, CDR2 FYNNEI, per germline. The CDR3 extends over 15 amino acids. The CDR3 DNA reads as TGTGCCAGCATGGACAGGGGAGGATTAGTCACTGAAGCTTTCTTT. Encoded protein: CASMDRGGLVTEAFF.

The V gene is TRBV14, the J gene TRBJ2-1; the D gene is possibly TRBD1 (5 bases). The CDR3 is made up of 15 amino acids. The ends were cut back, 4 bases at V and 2 bases at J, with 12 bases in the middle. Per the germline V gene, CDR1 is SGHDN and CDR2 is FVKESK. CDR3 coding DNA: TGTGCCAGCAGCCGGCGCATAGGGGCCTACAATGAGCAGTTCTTC. Residues: CASSRRIGAYNEQFF. Full variable domain (remainder filled in from reference TRBV14 and TRBJ2-1): EAGVTQFPSHSVIEKGQTVTLRCDPISGHDNLYWYRRVMGKEIKFLLHFVKESKQDESGMPNNRFLAERTGGTYSTLKVQPAELEDSGVYFCASSRRIGAYNEQFFGPGTRLTVL.

The V call is TRBV12-3 or TRBV12-4, the J call TRBJ2-5; a possible D gene is TRBD2 (6 bases). The V gene lost 3 bases and the J gene lost 9 bases, with 8 bases spanning the gap. The CDR3 extends over 11 amino acids. CDR3 in amino acids: CASSLGDSQYF. The CDR3 nucleotides read TGTGCCAGCAGTTTGGGGGACTCCCAGTACTTC.

The V and J genes are TRBV3-1 (or the pseudogene TRBV3-2) and TRBJ2-7; TRBD2 might be the D (6 bases). Between the trimmed V and J ends, which lost 1 base and 0 bases, there was a span of 13 bases. Germline lookup yields CDR1 LGHDT and CDR2 YNNKEL (reference sequence). CDR3 length: 16 residues. In nucleotides, the CDR3 is TGTGCCAGCAGCCAAGTCGCGGGATCCTTCTCCTACGAGCAGTACTTC. As protein: CASSQVAGSFSYEQYF.

CDR3: CASNRRGFQETQYF. DNA of the CDR3: TGCGCCAGCAATAGGCGGGGATTTCAGGAGACCCAGTACTTC. The chain uses TRBV5-1 and TRBJ2-5, with a possible D match to TRBD2 (6 bases). The CDR3 spans 14 residues. The V gene's germline CDR1 is SGHRS and CDR2 YFSETQ. V was cut by 6 bases and J by 5 bases, with 17 bases left in between.

This clone has a single count. The chain uses TRBV29-1 and TRBJ1-5, with D perhaps TRBD1 (6 bases). Per the germline V gene, CDR1 is SQVTM and CDR2 is ANQGSEA. Trimming removed 5 bases at V and 3 bases at J, with 8 bases between. The CDR3 is made up of 12 amino acids. CDR3 sequence (DNA): TGCAGCGTTCGACAGGCCAATCAGCCCCAGCATTTT. This sequence encodes CSVRQANQPQHF. Combining the CDR3 with reference TRBV29-1 and TRBJ1-5 gives the whole variable domain SAVISQKPSRDICQRGTSLTIQCQVDSQVTMMFWYRQQPGQSLTLIATANQGSEATYESGFVIDKFPISRPNLTFSTLTVSNMSPEDSSIYLCSVRQANQPQHFGDGTRLSIL.

The genes are TRBV7-9 and TRBJ1-4; D is perhaps TRBD1 (6 bases). The CDR3 is 15 residues long. Looked up from germline, CDR1 is SEHNR and CDR2 is FQNEAQ (reference sequence). V lost 5 bases and J lost 4, with 14 bases in between. The CDR3 bases are TGTGCCAGCAGCCTACCGACAGGAAATAATGAAAAACTGTTTTTT. This translates into CASSLPTGNNEKLFF. Full variable domain (remainder filled in from reference TRBV7-9 and TRBJ1-4): DTGVSQNPRHKITKRGQNVTFRCDPISEHNRLYWYRQTLGQGPEFLTYFQNEAQLEKSRLLSDRFSAERPKGSFSTLEIQRTEQGDSAMYLCASSLPTGNNEKLFFGSGTQLSVL.

The chain carries TRBV27 and TRBJ2-7; D may be TRBD1 (6 bases). The CDR3 consists of 14 residues. The ends were cut back, 0 bases at V and 2 bases at J, with 8 bases in the middle. Germline CDR1 reads MNHEY; CDR2 reads SMNVEV (reference sequence). The CDR3 region is CASSLSWGPYEQYF. The DNA of the CDR3 is TGTGCCAGCAGTTTATCTTGGGGGCCCTACGAGCAGTACTTC.

The chain carries TRBV11-2 and TRBJ1-1, with D possibly matching TRBD1 (5 bases). Germline V gene data show CDR1 as SGHAT and CDR2 as FQNNGV. This CDR3 is built from 15 residues. The V end was cut by 0 bases, the J end by 6 bases, with 14 bases between. CDR3 loop: CASSLDSSGRAEAFF. CDR3 nucleotide sequence: TGTGCCAGCAGCTTAGATAGTTCAGGGAGGGCTGAAGCTTTCTTT.

The V and J genes are TRBV11-2 and TRBJ2-7, with no clear D. Trimming took off 1 base at V and 0 bases at J, with 10 bases between the two ends. Germline V CDR1 and CDR2: SGHAT, FQNNGV. This CDR3 spans 15 amino acids. CDR3 bases: TGTGCCAGCAGCTTAGTGAGCTTTAGCTCCTACGAGCAGTACTTC. Encoded protein: CASSLVSFSSYEQYF.

V is TRBV3-1 (or the pseudogene TRBV3-2) and J is TRBJ2-4; D ambiguous. This CDR3 region has 13 residues. Trimming cost V 1 base and J 6 bases, with 7 bases left between them. Germline V gene sequence: CDR1 LGHDT, CDR2 YNNKEL (reference sequence). CDR3 residues: CASSQAVGNIQYF. CDR3 bases: TGTGCCAGCAGCCAAGCTGTCGGAAACATTCAGTACTTC.

This chain connects TRBV4-1 to TRBJ1-5; D not certain. The V gene lost 5 bases and the J gene lost 2 bases, with 7 bases spanning the gap. The CDR3 is 13 residues long. Per the germline V gene, CDR1 is MGHRA and CDR2 is YSYEKL. The CDR3 reads CASSVQGNQPQHF. CDR3 sequence (DNA): TGCGCCAGCAGCGTGCAGGGCAATCAGCCCCAGCATTTT.

The genes are TRBV28 and TRBJ2-3; possibly TRBD2 for D (5 bases). The CDR3 totals 16 residues. V lost 7 bases to trimming and J lost 0 bases, with 17 bases between them. The V gene's germline CDR1 is MDHEN and CDR2 SYDVKM. The CDR3 coding sequence is TGTGCCAGCACCGGCATAGGAGGCACTAGCACAGATACGCAGTATTTT. Protein product: CASTGIGGTSTDTQYF.

This chain connects TRBV6-5 to TRBJ2-3; TRBD2 is a possible D gene (5 bases). Germline lookup yields CDR1 MNHEY and CDR2 SVGAGI. Deletions cut 6 bases from V and 6 bases from J, with 16 bases between. The CDR3 covers 14 residues. CDR3 sequence reads: CASSKPESGDTQYF. The CDR3 nucleotides are TGTGCCAGCAGCAAACCCGAGTCGGGGGATACGCAGTATTTT.

The chain couples TRBV27 to TRBJ1-1; the D gene is possibly TRBD1 (6 bases). The V gene lost 3 bases and the J gene lost 6 bases, with 14 bases spanning the gap. Germline values: CDR1 MNHEY, CDR2 SMNVEV (reference sequence). The CDR3 is made up of 14 amino acids. The CDR3: CASSFSGAGAEAFF. Here the CDR3 DNA reads TGTGCCAGCAGTTTTTCAGGGGCAGGCGCTGAAGCTTTCTTT.

This clone was seen a handful of times. J is TRBJ2-5 and V is TRBV7-2; 10 bases align to TRBD2. The V and J ends lost 5 bases and 5 bases, in that order; junction bases with no gene match: 8. There are 15 residues in the CDR3. Germline CDR1 is SGHTA and CDR2 is FQGNSA. The CDR3 region has the DNA TGTGCCAGCAGCCACAGCGGGAGGGCCGAGGAGACCCAGTACTTC. It is translated as CASSHSGRAEETQYF.

The V gene is TRBV7-6, the J gene TRBJ2-5; 9 bases are shared with TRBD2. Losses at the gene ends were 2 bases for V and 3 bases for J; bases not matched to a gene: 1. The length of the CDR3 is 14 residues. The germline V gene encodes CDR1 SGHVS and CDR2 FNYEAQ. CDR3 bases: TGTGCCAGCAGCTTACCTAGCGGGAAAGAGACCCAGTACTTC. Its protein product is CASSLPSGKETQYF.

V is TRBV19 and J is TRBJ1-2, with TRBD1 as a possible D gene (6 bases). V was pared by 6 bases and J by 7 bases, with 15 bases between. Germline V gene data show CDR1 as LNHDA and CDR2 as SQIVND (reference sequence). The CDR3 runs 13 residues. CDR3 bases: TGTGCCAGTAGCAGAGAACAGGGTGGTGGCTACACCTTC. It yields the protein CASSREQGGGYTF.